The present T cell receptor (beta chain) was sequenced within a study of beta chain features in type 1 diabetes. Study results and caveats: For patients and controls alike, PCR might favor shorter templates to the same degree. Sequencing the cDNA could make cells with high TCR expression show up more than they should.

A few counts support this clone. As yet, its antigen is unknown. Investigators reverse transcribed all isolated RNA, so they sequenced expressed TCRB transcripts. Only in-frame clones appear in the TCRdb table, and some are missing; sequencing was by immunoSEQ multiplex PCR. This sample has about 230,000 clones, with over 7.5% found just once. The ends lost 5 bases at V and 9 bases at J; junction bases unmatched: 14. Germline loops: CDR1 MNHEY, CDR2 SVGAGI. The CDR3 covers 15 residues. Sample: naive CD4+ T cells from blood. This chain links TRBV6-5 with TRBJ2-7; 9 bases map to TRBD2. The origin of this receptor is a woman aged 18-29 years in good health. In DNA, the CDR3 is TGTGCCAGCAGTACCCCGGGACTAGCCCTCAAGGGGCAGTACTTC. It specifies CASSTPGLALKGQYF.